This entry lists 13 T cell receptor beta chains sequenced from one sample in a study of blood T cells in healthy people across ages. A sample-barcoded 5' primer and a J-beta primer mix were used in a second PCR of roughly 7 to 12 cycles. A single record per CDR3 protein comes from TCRdb applying MiXCR to the 5' RACE reads. The data contain 1.5 million to 2 million distinct CDR3 sequences, roughly 52% of them singletons. Sequenced material: blood. The source of these receptors is a middle-aged woman in good health.

In its sample, this clonotype was seen a few times. The chain combines TRBV25-1 with TRBJ1-6; D possibly corresponds to TRBD1 (5 bases). Trimming left V 5 bases short and J 7 bases short, with 24 bases between. The germline V gene has CDR1 MGHDK and CDR2 SYGVNS. This CDR3 has 18 residues. CDR3 in amino acids: CASSPILGRAVGNSPLHF. DNA for the CDR3: TGTGCCAGCAGTCCGATCTTGGGCAGGGCGGTGGGGAATTCACCCCTCCACTTT.

This rearrangement joins TRBV9 to TRBJ2-1; 13 positions match TRBD2. This CDR3 has 19 residues. The germline CDR1 and CDR2 sequences are SGDLS and YYNGEE. V gave up 0 bases and J gave up 9 bases; unmatched junction bases: 15. CDR3: CASSVVGTSGGAVIGEQFF. CDR3 nucleotides: TGTGCCAGCAGCGTAGTTGGAACTAGCGGGGGGGCCGTTATAGGTGAGCAGTTCTTC.

J is TRBJ2-1 and V is TRBV7-2, with no clear D. Per the germline V gene, CDR1 is SGHTA and CDR2 is FQGNSA. V lost 1 base, J lost 5 bases, and 6 bases lay in between. CDR3 length equals 13 residues. DNA for the CDR3: TGTGCCAGCAGCTTAGAATCTCACAATGAGCAGTTCTTC. Translating gives CASSLESHNEQFF.

The chain links TRBV20-1 to TRBJ2-6; 7 bases are shared with TRBD1. This CDR3 region has 16 residues. V was clipped by 6 bases and J by 0 bases; unmatched bases: 8. CDR1 is DFQATT, CDR2 SNEGSKA, per germline (reference sequence). The CDR3 DNA reads TGCAGTGCCTCGGGACAGCCCAACTCTGGGGCCAACGTCCTGACTTTC. It yields the protein CSASGQPNSGANVLTF.

The gene calls are TRBV29-1 and TRBJ2-3; D unresolved. Germline V gives CDR1 SQVTM, CDR2 ANQGSEA. There are 12 residues in the CDR3. V dropped 4 bases and J dropped 5 bases, with 10 bases sitting between them. CDR3 coding DNA: TGCAGCGTTGTCCTCGGTGTAGATACGCAGTATTTT. It encodes CSVVLGVDTQYF.

A few counts support this clonotype. The rearrangement joins TRBV12-3 or TRBV12-4 to TRBJ2-1, with D uncertain. Trimming stripped 6 bases from V and 2 bases from J, with 11 bases between. The CDR3 is 14 amino acids. Written as DNA, the CDR3 is TGTGCCAGCAGACAAATGACCACCTACAATGAGCAGTTCTTC. Its protein product is CASRQMTTYNEQFF.

This chain joins TRBV5-1 and TRBJ2-3, with 10 bases fitting TRBD2. J was trimmed by 6 bases and V by 6 bases; bases with no gene match: 13. The CDR3 length is 16 residues. Germline V gene data show CDR1 as SGHRS and CDR2 as YFSETQ. This chain's CDR3 is CASKITSGTNRDTQYF. CDR3 DNA: TGCGCCAGCAAGATTACTAGCGGGACCAATAGGGATACGCAGTATTTT.

V and J are TRBV29-1 and TRBJ1-2; D unresolved. Trimming took off 8 bases at V and 5 bases at J, with 12 bases between the two ends. The CDR3 runs 11 residues. Germline V CDR1 and CDR2: SQVTM, ANQGSEA. CDR3 in DNA: TGCAGCCTAAACGACCTTTATGGCTACACCTTC. Protein product: CSLNDLYGYTF.

A single count supports this clonotype. The chain recombines TRBV10-3 with TRBJ2-7; 8 positions match TRBD1. The CDR3 has 13 residues. CDR1 is ENHRY and CDR2 is SYGVKD in the germline V gene. V trimming: 4 bases; J trimming: 5 bases; junction bases outside the gene matches: 4. This chain's CDR3 is CAISVDRDHEQYF. CDR3 bases: TGTGCCATCAGTGTGGACAGGGACCACGAGCAGTACTTC.

V usage is TRBV9 and J usage is TRBJ2-3, with D possibly TRBD1 on 5 matching bases. The CDR3 runs to 15 residues. Deletions cut 0 bases from V and 3 bases from J, with 11 bases between. The germline CDR1 and CDR2 sequences are SGDLS and YYNGEE. The CDR3 reads CASSVAPGRTDTQYF. The CDR3 region has the DNA TGTGCCAGCAGCGTAGCCCCAGGGCGTACAGATACGCAGTATTTT.

The J gene is TRBJ2-3, the V gene TRBV6-2 or TRBV6-3; maybe TRBD2 (5 bases). Per the germline V gene, CDR1 is MNHEY and CDR2 is SVGEGT. The CDR3 sequence is 16 residues long. Trimming removed 6 bases from V and 6 bases from J, with 22 bases in between. CDR3: CASSIGRPLTGDTQYF. The CDR3 coding sequence is TGTGCCAGCAGCATCGGACGGCCCCTAACGGGGGATACGCAGTATTTT.

This chain uses TRBV6-4 with TRBJ1-5; D call uncertain. V was shortened by 6 bases and J by 3 bases, with 9 bases between the two germline ends. CDR1 is MRHNA and CDR2 is SNTAGT in the germline V gene. The CDR3 totals 13 residues. CDR3 amino acids: CASSTTLNQPQHF. CDR3 coding DNA: TGTGCCAGCAGCACCACGCTCAATCAGCCCCAGCATTTT.

The rearrangement uses TRBV24-1 and TRBJ1-5; 9 bases agree with TRBD1. Trimming took 4 bases from V and 3 from J; bases not matched to a gene: 6. The germline gives CDR1 KGHDR, CDR2 SFDVKD. CDR3 size: 16 residues. CDR3 sequence (DNA): TGTGCCACCAGTGACCCGACAGGGGGGCCCAATCAGCCCCAGCATTTT. It is translated as CATSDPTGGPNQPQHF.